This TCR beta chain was obtained from a study of post-analysis software for immune sequencing data. Regarding the study as a whole: TRBV5-6, TRBV5-1 and TRBV20-1 were among a few TRBV segments more frequent in patients than controls.

With regard to this clonotype: What it binds is not known.

The CDR3 loop spans 13 amino acids. Germline CDR1 reads LGHDT; CDR2 reads YNNKEL (reference sequence). V lost 6 bases, J lost 8 bases, and 11 bases lay in between. Researchers reported that TCR beta cDNA libraries carried unique molecular identifiers. MiXCR, applied by TCRdb to the PCR reads, yields one record per CDR3 protein. The table records more than 450,000 distinct CDR3 sequences, approximately 31% of them present only once. The receptor was derived from a girl aged 2-17 years with multiple sclerosis. Sequenced: blood. V and J are TRBV3-1 and TRBJ1-6; possible D gene TRBD1, 5 bases. CDR3 sequence reads: CASRRQGDSPLHF. Here the CDR3 DNA reads TGTGCCAGCAGGCGCCAGGGAGATTCACCCCTCCACTTT.